These 16 T cell receptor beta chains share one sample of origin, sequenced in a study of cytomegalovirus exposure and HLA in healthy donors. TCRdb's copy holds only in-frame clones and misses some; the assay was immunoSEQ multiplex PCR. The table lists about 270,000 clones, about 86% of them singletons, with over 0.95% in the top ten. The material sequenced was PBMCs. The receptors were sampled from a woman under 30 in good health and CMV-seronegative.

The rearrangement uses TRBV7-8 and TRBJ2-7; no definite D call. CDR1 is SGHVS, CDR2 FQNEAQ, per germline. The CDR3 runs to 14 residues. Trimming shortened V by 0 bases and J by 1 base, and 7 bases separated the two germline ends. The CDR3 sequence is CASSLASRSYEQYF. The DNA of the CDR3 is TGTGCCAGCAGCTTAGCCTCCAGATCCTACGAGCAGTACTTC.

The chain employs TRBV27 and TRBJ2-2; 7 bases are a match to TRBD2. The CDR3 is 13 residues long. Germline values: CDR1 MNHEY, CDR2 SMNVEV (reference sequence). J was trimmed by 3 bases and V by 5 bases; bases with no gene match: 0. Written as DNA, the CDR3 is TGTGCCAGCAGTCGGGGGGACACCGGGGAGCTGTTTTTT. Translation gives CASSRGDTGELFF.

As DNA, the CDR3 is TGTGCCAGCAGCTTAACTTTCGGGACTATAACCTACGAGCAGTACTTC. It yields the protein CASSLTFGTITYEQYF. V gene TRBV7-2 combines with J gene TRBJ2-7; the match to TRBD2 covers 7 bases. From germline, CDR1 is SGHTA and CDR2 FQGNSA. CDR3 length: 16 residues. V lost 2 bases, J lost 2 bases, and 9 bases stayed unmatched.

The J gene is TRBJ2-5, the V gene TRBV7-7; maybe TRBD1 (6 bases). The CDR3 is 17 amino acids. Per germline, CDR1 SSHAT and CDR2 FNYEAQ (reference sequence). Trimming took 10 bases from V and 1 from J, leaving 25 bases between them. CDR3 amino acids: CANRTAGQTYIQETQYF. The CDR3 DNA follows: TGTGCCAACCGTACGGCTGGACAGACTTATATCCAAGAGACCCAGTACTTC.

This rearrangement joins TRBV5-6 to TRBJ1-2; 12 nucleotides line up with TRBD1. This CDR3 comprises 15 residues. Germline V CDR1 and CDR2: SGHDT, YYEEEE. The junction had 6 bases not matched to a gene; V was cut back by 1 base and J by 8 bases. DNA for the CDR3: TGTGCCAGCAGCTTGATTTGGGACAGGGGGCGCGGCTACACCTTC. Translated: CASSLIWDRGRGYTF. The whole variable domain, filled in from reference TRBV5-6 and TRBJ1-2, reads DAGVTQSPTHLIKTRGQQVTLRCSPKSGHDTVSWYQQALGQGPQFIFQYYEEEERQRGNFPDRFSGHQFPNYSSELNVNALLLGDSALYLCASSLIWDRGRGYTFGSGTRLTVV.

Only one count was recorded for this clone. The V call is TRBV18, the J call TRBJ2-3; 13 bases align to TRBD2. With V trimmed by 3 bases and J by 6 bases, 3 bases remained unmatched. The CDR3 runs 15 residues. Looked up from germline, CDR1 is KGHSH and CDR2 is LQKENI. The DNA of the CDR3 is TGTGCCAGCTCACCGGGACTAGCGGGATCGGATACGCAGTATTTT. Amino acids: CASSPGLAGSDTQYF.

The chain employs TRBV28 and TRBJ2-5, with a possible D match to TRBD1 (5 bases). Trimming took off 1 base at V and 2 bases at J, with 14 bases between the two ends. The CDR3 totals 16 residues. Germline CDR1 MDHEN, CDR2 SYDVKM. The CDR3 coding sequence is TGTGCCAGCAGTTTATTCCCAGGGCAGAGTCAAGAGACCCAGTACTTC. It specifies CASSLFPGQSQETQYF.

This clone is a singleton in its sample. The V call is TRBV28, the J call TRBJ1-2, with 7 positions matching TRBD1. The junction had 1 base not matched to a gene; V was cut back by 5 bases and J by 4 bases. The CDR3 sequence is 12 residues long. CDR1 is MDHEN, CDR2 SYDVKM, per germline. The CDR3 DNA reads as TGTGCCAGCAGTACAGGGGCCTATGGCTACACCTTC. Encoded protein: CASSTGAYGYTF.

V usage is TRBV7-8 and J usage is TRBJ1-1; D is possibly TRBD1 (5 bases). V was pared by 5 bases and J by 7 bases, with 14 bases between. Per germline, CDR1 SGHVS and CDR2 FQNEAQ. This CDR3 has 13 amino acids. CDR3 region: CASSAGKIGEAFF. In DNA form, the CDR3 reads TGTGCCAGCAGCGCAGGGAAAATCGGTGAAGCTTTCTTT.

This clone has just a few counts. The V and J genes are TRBV2 and TRBJ1-6; D remains ambiguous. The CDR3 consists of 14 residues. From germline, CDR1 is SNHLY and CDR2 FYNNEI. Trimming took off 2 bases at V and 5 bases at J, with 7 bases between the two ends. The CDR3, as DNA: TGTGCCAGCAGTGAAAGGACTAATAATTCACCCCTCCACTTT. As protein: CASSERTNNSPLHF.

The V gene is TRBV27, the J gene TRBJ1-5; D is ambiguous. CDR3 length: 15 residues. The germline V and J ends were trimmed by 2 bases and 0 bases, with 8 bases remaining between them. In germline, CDR1 is MNHEY, CDR2 SMNVEV (reference sequence). In DNA form, the CDR3 reads TGTGCCAGCAGTTTACGGGGTTATAGCAATCAGCCCCAGCATTTT. This encodes CASSLRGYSNQPQHF.

The rearrangement joins TRBV6-5 to TRBJ1-1, with 7 bases identical to TRBD1. This CDR3 contains 13 residues. Trimming took 5 bases from V and 5 from J; bases not matched to a gene: 5. Looked up from germline, CDR1 is MNHEY and CDR2 is SVGAGI. The CDR3, as DNA: TGTGCCAGCAGTCAGGGGGAGAGGACTGAAGCTTTCTTT. Protein product: CASSQGERTEAFF.

The chain has TRBV6-6 and TRBJ1-2; D call uncertain. Germline loops: CDR1 MNHNY, CDR2 SVGAGI (reference sequence). The CDR3 covers 15 residues. V lost 5 bases and J lost 4, with 17 bases in between. The chain's CDR3 is CASSKEYSSFYGYTF. The CDR3 nucleotides are TGTGCCAGCAGTAAAGAGTACAGCTCCTTCTATGGCTACACCTTC.

V and J are TRBV4-3 and TRBJ1-6; a possible D gene is TRBD1 (5 bases). This CDR3 is 13 amino acids long. Trimming left V 0 bases short and J 14 bases short, with 11 bases between. Germline CDR1 reads LGHNA; CDR2 reads YSLEER. The CDR3 bases are TGCGCCAGCAGCCAAGAGGGGGGGAGTTCCCTCCACTTT. Translated, it gives CASSQEGGSSLHF.

This sequence joins TRBV2 and TRBJ1-4, with TRBD1 matching 8 bases. Germline CDR1 reads SNHLY; CDR2 reads FYNNEI. The V gene end was trimmed by 11 bases and the J gene end by 4 bases; junction bases not matched to a gene: 18. CDR3 size: 17 residues. This CDR3 is CALKEGQVSRGNEKLFF. The CDR3 bases are TGTGCCCTCAAAGAGGGACAGGTCTCTCGTGGTAATGAAAAACTGTTTTTT.

On this clone itself: Other DNA variants within this sample encode the same CDR3. V gene TRBV30 combines with J gene TRBJ1-1, with TRBD1 matching over 8 bases. The V segment lost 2 bases and the J segment 5 bases; nucleotides outside the gene matches: 4. Germline CDR1 reads GTSNPN; CDR2 reads SVGIG (reference sequence). The CDR3 covers 13 residues. The CDR3 coding sequence is TGTGCCTGGAGTAGCGGACAGGGTACTGAAGCTTTCTTT. Protein: CAWSSGQGTEAFF.